This TCR beta chain was identified during a study of T cells in Graves' hyperthyroidism and ophthalmopathy (dated 2019 in TCRdb). As for the study more broadly: Peripheral blood samples were taken at the time of initial diagnosis, prior to any treatment. A discovery cohort of about a hundred patients, approximately 45 with Graves' ophthalmopathy and approximately 55 with stable Graves' hyperthyroidism, was used to find distinguishing TCR V-J signatures. Whether ophthalmopathy could be predicted prospectively was tested in an independent validation cohort made up of 18 to 20 hyperthyroidism patients plus 17 patients who later progressed to ophthalmopathy. Once sampling was done, hyperthyroidism patients were given methimazole at a starting dose of 30 mg daily, whereas ophthalmopathy patients were given high-dose intravenous methylprednisolone. According to the paper, TCR Vbeta CDR3 sequencing was carried out on 120 to 150 peripheral blood samples, which came from fewer than 50 ophthalmopathy, around 74 hyperthyroidism and some 17 progressor patients. The study also compared thyroid tissue and blood T-cell repertoires from five or six Graves' hyperthyroidism patients. For training and testing, the roughly 97 patients in the discovery cohort were randomly divided in a 7:3 ratio. What the research found in general, with its limitations: Most expanded thyroid clonotypes (frequency above 0.001) were also found in blood, which suggests that blood repertoires may mirror thyroid immune responses. A model built on a 13 V-J signature distinguished ophthalmopathy from stable hyperthyroidism, reaching 85% to 90% sensitivity and about 81% specificity in cross-validation and 80%/75% in testing. Sample size was not statistically predetermined, and blinding of investigators to group allocation was not performed. During validation, the model predicted progression to ophthalmopathy a median of about 6.5 months ahead of onset, with 60% to 71% sensitivity and about 75% specificity.

Moderately to severely active disease, a Clinical Activity Score of at least 3, a NOSPECS grade of at least 4, and a duration under 3 months were present in ophthalmopathy patients. Exclusion was applied to patients with uncontrolled infections, other autoimmune diseases, pregnancy or lactation. Clinical symptoms, serum thyroxine and TRAb, thyroid ultrasound, and orbital computed tomography formed the basis for the diagnoses. PBMCs were separated from about 10 ml of fresh peripheral blood using Ficoll-Paque density gradient centrifugation. Total RNA was extracted with Trizol reagent, and quality was checked on an Agilent 2100 Bioanalyzer. Amplification of TCR beta CDR3 regions was carried out from RNA transcripts. The TCR CDR3 was subjected to a first round of RT-PCR using the HTBI primer set and the Qiagen OneStep RT-PCR kit. Libraries were constructed in a second round of multiplex PCR, after which size selection and purification were carried out. Libraries were sequenced paired-end with 100 bp reads on an Illumina HiSeq2000. On the authors' methods: SOAPnuke was used to process the raw data, removing reads that contained adapters or uncalled bases, had a mean Phred below 15, or lacked an exact match to the constant primer or identifier. COPE v1.2.5 was used to merge the high-quality paired reads, and each unique nucleotide sequence was defined as a clonotype. MiTCR v1.1 was used to align clonotypes to the IMGT TRBV, TRBD and TRBJ reference segments. The analysis was restricted to V-J combinations with a frequency above 0.0001, which together covered around 99% of the repertoires. The TCS score was defined as the ratio of F50 (clonal expansion) to E x V (chaos), calculated using BLOSUM62-based TCRdist between CDR3 peptides within each V-J. Welch's t-statistics and random forest reduced fewer than 600 V-J features to roughly 13, which were used in a naive Bayes classifier (R e1071). Using fastp trimming at Q25 and MiXCR clonotype assembly, TCRdb reanalyzed the public sequencing data and kept in-frame beta chains. Each CDR3 protein appears once, grouped with its most common genes and DNA. The authors' filters were not applied to this entry. Recorded for this sample are 400,000 to 550,000 distinct CDR3 sequences; around 22% of them occurred a single time. In total, the top ten clones hold 11% of the sample.

The CDR3 has 14 amino acids, counting the end cysteine and phenylalanine. CDR3 DNA is the only sequence kept; it has 42 bases, read in frame from the first base. According to the germline V gene, CDR1 reads LGHNT and CDR2 reads FRNRAP. Between the V and J ends, shortened by 3 bases and 4 bases respectively, the junction contains 12 bases. Details on this clonotype: Its antigen remains undetermined. No quality values exist for individual bases; no much larger clone is one base distant.

Specimen: blood. The rearranged chain carries TRBV12-5 and TRBJ1-1; a weak D assignment points to TRBD1 (5 bases agree). The origin of this receptor is a woman in her 30s with Graves' ophthalmopathy. The DNA sequence follows: TGTGCTAGTGGTTTACGAGGGGCGGGCACTGAAGCTTTCTTT. This sequence encodes CASGLRGAGTEAFF.